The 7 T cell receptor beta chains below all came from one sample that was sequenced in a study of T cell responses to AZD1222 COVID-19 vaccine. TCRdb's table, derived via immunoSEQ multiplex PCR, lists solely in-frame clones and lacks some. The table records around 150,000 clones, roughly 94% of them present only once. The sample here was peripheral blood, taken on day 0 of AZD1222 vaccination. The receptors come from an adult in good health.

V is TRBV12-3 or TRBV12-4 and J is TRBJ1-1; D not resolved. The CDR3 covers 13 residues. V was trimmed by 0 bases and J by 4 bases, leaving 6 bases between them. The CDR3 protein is CASSLARSTEAFF. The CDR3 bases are TGTGCCAGCAGTTTAGCTCGGAGCACTGAAGCTTTCTTT.

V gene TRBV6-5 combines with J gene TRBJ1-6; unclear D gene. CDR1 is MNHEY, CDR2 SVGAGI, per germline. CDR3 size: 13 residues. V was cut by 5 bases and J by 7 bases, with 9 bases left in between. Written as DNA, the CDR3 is TGTGCCAGCAGTCGGGAGTGGAATTCACCCCTCCACTTT. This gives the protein CASSREWNSPLHF.

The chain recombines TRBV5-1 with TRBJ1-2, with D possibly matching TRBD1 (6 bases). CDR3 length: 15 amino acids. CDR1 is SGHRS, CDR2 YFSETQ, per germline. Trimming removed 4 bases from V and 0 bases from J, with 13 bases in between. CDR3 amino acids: CASSANRASNYGYTF. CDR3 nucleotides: TGCGCCAGCAGCGCAAACAGGGCATCTAACTATGGCTACACCTTC. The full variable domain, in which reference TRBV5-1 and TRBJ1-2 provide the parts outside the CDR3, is KAGVTQTPRYLIKTRGQQVTLSCSPISGHRSVSWYQQTPGQGLQFLFEYFSETQRNKGNFPGRFSGRQFSNSRSEMNVSTLELGDSALYLCASSANRASNYGYTFGSGTRLTVV.

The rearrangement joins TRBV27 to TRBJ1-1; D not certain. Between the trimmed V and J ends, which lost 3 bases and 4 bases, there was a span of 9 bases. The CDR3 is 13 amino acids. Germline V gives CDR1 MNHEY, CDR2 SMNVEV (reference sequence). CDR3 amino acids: CASSFGGTTEAFF. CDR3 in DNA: TGTGCCAGCAGTTTTGGTGGTACCACTGAAGCTTTCTTT.

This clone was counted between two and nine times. In DNA form, the CDR3 reads TGTGCCAGCAGTTACCCCCGGCAGGGAAGTGAAAAACTGTTTTTT. Translated, it gives CASSYPRQGSEKLFF. V and J are TRBV6-2 or TRBV6-3 and TRBJ1-4; perhaps TRBD1 as D (5 bases). The V end was cut by 2 bases, the J end by 7 bases, with 14 bases between. The CDR3 has 15 residues. Germline assignment: CDR1 MNHEY and CDR2 SVGEGT.

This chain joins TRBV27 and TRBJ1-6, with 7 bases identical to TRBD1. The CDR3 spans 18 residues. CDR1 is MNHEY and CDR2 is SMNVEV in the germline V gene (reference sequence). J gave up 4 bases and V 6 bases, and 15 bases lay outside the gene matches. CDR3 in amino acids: CASSRTARGQGYNSPLHF. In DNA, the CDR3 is TGTGCCAGCAGCAGGACCGCTAGGGGGCAGGGATATAATTCACCCCTCCACTTT.

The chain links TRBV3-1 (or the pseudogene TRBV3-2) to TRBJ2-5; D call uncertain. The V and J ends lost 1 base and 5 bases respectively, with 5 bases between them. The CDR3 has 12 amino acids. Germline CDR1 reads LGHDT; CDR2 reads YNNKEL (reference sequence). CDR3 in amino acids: CASSQVYETQYF. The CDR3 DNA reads TGTGCCAGCAGCCAAGTGTATGAGACCCAGTACTTC.